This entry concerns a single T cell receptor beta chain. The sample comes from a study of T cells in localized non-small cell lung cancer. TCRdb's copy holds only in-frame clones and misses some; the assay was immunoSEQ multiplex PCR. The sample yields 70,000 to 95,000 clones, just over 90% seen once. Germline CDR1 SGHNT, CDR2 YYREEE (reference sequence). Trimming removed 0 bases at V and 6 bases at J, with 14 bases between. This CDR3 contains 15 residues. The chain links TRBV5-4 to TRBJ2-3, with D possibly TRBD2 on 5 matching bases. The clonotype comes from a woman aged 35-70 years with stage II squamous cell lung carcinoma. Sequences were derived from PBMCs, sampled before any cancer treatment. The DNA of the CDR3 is TGTGCCAGCAGCTTGGACCAACCAAGAGGGGATACGCAGTATTTT. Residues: CASSLDQPRGDTQYF.